Listed below are T cell receptor beta chains from one sample, sequenced in a study of T cell repertoires in cytomegalovirus infection. Each CDR3 protein gets one entry after TCRdb re-called the reads with MiXCR. Of about 190,000 distinct CDR3 sequences listed, nearly 9.5% were seen once; the top ten hold approximately 4.2%. Sequenced sample: PBMCs. These receptors all stem from a human donor in good health (CMV status not recorded). Some clones in this sample may be carry-over from other donors' samples. Each CDR3 is given with its conserved first and last residue. The D gene is left open where the match is weak. Expanded clones are given a class, and other clones once, few, many or no size at all.

V gene	clone size	J gene	D gene	CDR3 protein	CDR3 DNA
TRBV7-2	many	TRBJ2-7	-	CASSLAHRRLVYEQYF	TGTGCCAGCAGCTTAGCGCATCGACGTTTGGTTTACGAGCAGTACTTC
TRBV7-2	many	TRBJ1-1	-	CASSRGGVMNTEAFF	TGTGCCAGCAGCAGGGGAGGTGTAATGAACACTGAAGCTTTCTTT
TRBV4-3	once	TRBJ1-4	-	CASSQGPGRDEKLFF	TGCGCCAGCAGCCAAGGTCCGGGCAGAGATGAAAAACTGTTTTTT
TRBV10-3	few	TRBJ1-2	-	CAISESSGGDRNYGYTF	TGTGCCATCAGTGAGTCCAGCGGGGGTGACAGAAACTATGGCTACACCTTC
TRBV19	few	TRBJ1-5	-	CASSMFGGSNQPQHF	TGTGCCAGTAGTATGTTCGGGGGTAGCAATCAGCCCCAGCATTTT
TRBV27	few	TRBJ1-2	-	CASSTSTTDGYTF	TGTGCCAGCAGCACTTCAACTACAGATGGCTACACCTTC
TRBV7-9	many	TRBJ2-7	-	CASSLVQEVGAEQYF	TGTGCCAGCAGCTTAGTCCAGGAGGTGGGGGCCGAGCAGTACTTC
TRBV7-2	many	TRBJ2-2	TRBD2	CASSFMASGRTYTGELFF	TGTGCCAGCAGCTTTATGGCTAGCGGGAGGACGTACACCGGGGAGCTGTTTTTT
TRBV19	-	TRBJ1-3	-	CASSIHRAGNTIYF	TGTGCCAGTAGTATACACAGGGCTGGAAACACCATATATTTT
TRBV7-2	many	TRBJ1-5	-	CASSLLPGLSNQPQHF	TGTGCCAGCAGCTTACTTCCAGGACTGAGCAATCAGCCCCAGCATTTT
TRBV7-2	many	TRBJ2-7	TRBD1	CASSMGVQGATPYEQYF	TGTGCCAGCAGCATGGGGGTGCAGGGGGCAACCCCCTACGAGCAGTACTTC
TRBV18	many	TRBJ2-3	TRBD2	CASSPRTSGAGDTQYF	TGTGCCAGCTCACCTCGGACTAGCGGGGCGGGAGATACGCAGTATTTT
TRBV7-2	many	TRBJ2-1	TRBD2	CASSSFLHRGVAENEQFF	TGTGCCAGCAGCTCGTTTTTGCATCGGGGGGTCGCGGAAAATGAGCAGTTCTTC
TRBV27	many	TRBJ2-2	TRBD1	CASSPGQGALLTGELFF	TGTGCCAGCAGTCCCGGACAGGGGGCTTTATTGACCGGGGAGCTGTTTTTT
TRBV5-1	-	TRBJ2-7	-	CASSLDLGGEQYF	TGCGCCAGCAGCTTGGATTTGGGGGGCGAGCAGTACTTC
TRBV4-3	-	TRBJ1-6	TRBD1	CASSQAGTGNSPLHF	TGCGCCAGCAGCCAGGCCGGGACAGGGAATTCACCCCTCCACTTT
TRBV7-3	many	TRBJ2-1	-	CASSLGGTTNEQFF	TGTGCCAGCAGCTTAGGTGGGACCACCAATGAGCAGTTCTTC
TRBV28	-	TRBJ2-3	TRBD2	CASSSGSTFSGGHTDTQYF	TGTGCCAGCAGTTCCGGAAGTACTTTTAGCGGGGGCCACACAGATACGCAGTATTTT
TRBV7-2	many	TRBJ2-3	-	CASSPITSTDTQYF	TGTGCCAGCAGCCCTATCACTAGCACAGATACGCAGTATTTT
TRBV3-1	few	TRBJ1-2	-	CASSQDALRNYGYTF	TGTGCCAGCAGCCAAGACGCACTCCGGAATTATGGCTACACCTTC
TRBV28	many	TRBJ1-2	-	CASRDPGIDYGYTF	TGTGCCAGCAGAGACCCAGGGATTGACTATGGCTACACCTTC
TRBV28	many	TRBJ1-1	-	CASSLRTRQERKAEAFF	TGTGCCAGCAGTTTAAGGACCCGACAGGAGAGGAAGGCTGAAGCTTTCTTT
TRBV29-1	once	TRBJ1-2	-	CSVEDSSGRALHTF	TGCAGCGTTGAAGATTCCTCGGGCAGGGCGTTACACACCTTC
TRBV6-2/TRBV6-3	-	TRBJ2-7	-	CASSYGELLGEQYF	TGTGCCAGCAGTTACGGAGAACTACTCGGGGAGCAGTACTTC
TRBV28	many	TRBJ2-5	TRBD2	CASSLLGTSGRALETQYF	TGTGCCAGCAGTTTATTGGGGACTAGCGGGAGGGCCCTAGAGACCCAGTACTTC
TRBV7-3	many	TRBJ2-2	TRBD1	CASSSQTGGAGELFF	TGTGCCAGCAGCTCCCAGACAGGGGGGGCCGGGGAGCTGTTTTTT
TRBV7-2	many	TRBJ1-1	TRBD1	CASSLAPGGWTFF	TGTGCCAGCAGCTTAGCCCCAGGGGGTTGGACTTTCTTT
TRBV7-2	many	TRBJ2-5	-	CASRKQGETQYF	TGTGCCAGCAGGAAACAGGGAGAGACCCAGTACTTC
TRBV7-3	many	TRBJ1-1	-	CASRRADNTEAFF	TGTGCCAGCAGAAGGGCAGATAACACTGAAGCTTTCTTT